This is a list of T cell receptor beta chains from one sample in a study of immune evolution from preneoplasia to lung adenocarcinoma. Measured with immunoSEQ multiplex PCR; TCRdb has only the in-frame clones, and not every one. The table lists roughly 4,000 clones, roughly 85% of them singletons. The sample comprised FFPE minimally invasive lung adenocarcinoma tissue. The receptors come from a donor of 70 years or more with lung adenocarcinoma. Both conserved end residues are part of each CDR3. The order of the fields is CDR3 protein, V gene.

cdr3_aa: CASSLDEVLDNTEAFF
v_call: TRBV7-9

cdr3_aa: CASTSGGGAGELFF
v_call: TRBV19

cdr3_aa: CASSQEVATPMNTEAFF
v_call: TRBV5-4

cdr3_aa: CASSQAWGGGTYEQYF
v_call: TRBV4-3

cdr3_aa: CASRKGGTQYF
v_call: TRBV7-9

cdr3_aa: CASSPRLAGTPRPGELFF
v_call: TRBV11-3

cdr3_aa: CASSSTLQDSYEQYF
v_call: TRBV5-1

cdr3_aa: CTSSLRQGCEQFF
v_call: TRBV1

cdr3_aa: CASSLVGGGYTF
v_call: TRBV7-2

cdr3_aa: CASSILAGGSGETQYF
v_call: TRBV5-1

cdr3_aa: CASSAPLGGGSYEQYF
v_call: TRBV6-4

cdr3_aa: CASSPIGVVTQYF
v_call: TRBV13

cdr3_aa: CASSPGTFQETQYF
v_call: TRBV11-2

cdr3_aa: CASSQDRDGGYTF
v_call: TRBV18

cdr3_aa: CASSYDPRDPNEKLFF
v_call: TRBV6-5

cdr3_aa: CASSQTITRQGDYGYTF
v_call: TRBV4-1

cdr3_aa: CASSMTGSYNEQFF
v_call: TRBV19

cdr3_aa: CATSRGQAGQGGYEQYF
v_call: TRBV15

cdr3_aa: CASSLGTSGREETQYF
v_call: TRBV5-4

cdr3_aa: CASSAHGGGLDNEQFF
v_call: TRBV9

cdr3_aa: CASRTANTEAFF
v_call: TRBV27

cdr3_aa: CASSMELAGDGGTDTQYF
v_call: TRBV19

cdr3_aa: CASSQDQAGGGNEQFF
v_call: TRBV4-3

cdr3_aa: CASSLVAAATSGWNEQFF
v_call: TRBV7-8

cdr3_aa: CASSYRITANYGYTF
v_call: TRBV5-4

cdr3_aa: CSVDRGFADTQYF
v_call: TRBV29-1

cdr3_aa: CAIRGNTEAFF
v_call: TRBV10-3

cdr3_aa: CAISESPGIGANVLTF
v_call: TRBV10-3

cdr3_aa: CASSTGTPAGGQYF
v_call: TRBV2

cdr3_aa: CASSLQGGYTF
v_call: TRBV7-9

cdr3_aa: CASSSGLANTDTQYF
v_call: TRBV7-8

cdr3_aa: CASSLESRESPLHF
v_call: TRBV7-2

cdr3_aa: CASSNLPDNNYGYTF
v_call: TRBV28

cdr3_aa: CASSSMDSSITNQPQHF
v_call: TRBV28

cdr3_aa: CASSDLVVVQPQHF
v_call: TRBV6-1

cdr3_aa: CASSFMGDGYTF
v_call: TRBV11-2

cdr3_aa: CASTPGTSGAGELFF
v_call: TRBV6-5

cdr3_aa: CASSPGQGDTHQYF
v_call: TRBV4-1

cdr3_aa: CASSLQGARREETQYF
v_call: TRBV13

cdr3_aa: CASRSNRKNQETQYF
v_call: TRBV28

cdr3_aa: CASSGGPRDTFYEQYF
v_call: TRBV9

cdr3_aa: CSARTGDIEAFF
v_call: TRBV29-1

cdr3_aa: CAISEPGTGGVRADTQYF
v_call: TRBV10-3

cdr3_aa: CASSKAGEAYNEQFF
v_call: TRBV6-5

cdr3_aa: CAWSVRGTEAFF
v_call: TRBV30

cdr3_aa: CSVRDRLNEQFF
v_call: TRBV29-1

cdr3_aa: CASSERQGGLLNTEAFF
v_call: TRBV6-1

cdr3_aa: CASSLDPLAKNIQYF
v_call: TRBV7-6

cdr3_aa: CASSWGQGKDTQYF
v_call: TRBV7-9

cdr3_aa: CASSPGLETQYF
v_call: TRBV7-2

cdr3_aa: CASIGGSGTGELFF
v_call: TRBV7-3

cdr3_aa: CASSSGLAGAYEQYF
v_call: TRBV7-3

cdr3_aa: CASISMGGGDGYTF
v_call: TRBV27

cdr3_aa: CASSQASGRETQYF
v_call: TRBV4-1

cdr3_aa: CASYRTGGIDEQFF
v_call: TRBV6-6